This is a list of T cell receptor beta chains from one sample in a study of metastatic and nonmetastatic thyroid tumors. From the PCR reads, TCRdb re-called clones with MiXCR. The sample consists of over 11,000 clones, 23% of them appearing once. Sequenced sample: blood. Every receptor here comes from a female donor with papillary thyroid cancer or a benign thyroid nodule (not recorded which). Some clones in this sample may be carry-over from other donors' samples. The CDR3 runs from the conserved cysteine through the conserved F or W. Clone size, where shown, is once, few, many, or a class for clones that have expanded.

CASSRDYNEQFF	medium-sized	TRBJ2-1	TRBV6-1
CASSQGYRHSESYEQYF	many	TRBJ2-7	TRBV4-1
CASSLALGTGTAATNEKLFF	.	TRBJ1-4	TRBV7-2
CSAQGEEETQYF	many	TRBJ2-5	TRBV20-1
CSASTGNSNYGYTF	.	TRBJ1-2	TRBV20-1
CALDGTSGLTYNEQFF	.	TRBJ2-1	TRBV11-1
CASSYRTEDSNQPQHF	few	TRBJ1-5	TRBV6-8
CSARDPSGKNYEQYF	medium-sized	TRBJ2-7	TRBV20-1
CASTIWGQHHLNEKLFF	once	TRBJ1-4	TRBV19
CASSLNRGTEKLFF	many	TRBJ1-4	TRBV12-3/TRBV12-4
CASSLDRENEQFF	many	TRBJ2-1	TRBV7-9
CASSGGIGNTIYF	many	TRBJ1-3	TRBV18
CASSQMERETQYF	many	TRBJ2-5	TRBV3-1
CASRDPLRVSNSPLHF	.	TRBJ1-6	TRBV2
CASSVAGQINSPLHF	many	TRBJ1-6	TRBV9
CATSEDSDYEQYF	medium-sized	TRBJ2-7	TRBV24-1
CASRTGGAGNTEAFF	medium-sized	TRBJ1-1	TRBV6-1
CSASPTGGTNQPQHF	.	TRBJ1-5	TRBV20-1
CASSLAASGNNYGYTF	medium-sized	TRBJ1-2	TRBV5-1
CASSPRLAGIPDTQYF	.	TRBJ2-3	TRBV4-2
CASSYEFGYGYTF	many	TRBJ1-2	TRBV7-9
CASKSQGNHGELFF	large	TRBJ2-2	TRBV27
CAWTMQGGGYTF	.	TRBJ1-2	TRBV30
CASSLSPQQPQHF	.	TRBJ1-5	TRBV5-1
CASSLNGTAGSPLHF	medium-sized	TRBJ1-6	TRBV7-9
CASSDGTTGGYTF	few	TRBJ1-2	TRBV10-2
CASMIPGGGRTDTQYF	medium-sized	TRBJ2-3	TRBV2
CASTPLSSVWAADPNEQYF	medium-sized	TRBJ2-7	TRBV6-5
CASSETGYGYTF	many	TRBJ1-2	TRBV5-6
CASSSTGAVGNQPQHF	.	TRBJ1-5	TRBV7-8
CSQGVGNTDTQYF	.	TRBJ2-3	TRBV20-1
CASSQGTSGPVSYEQYF	.	TRBJ2-7	TRBV3-1
CAIQGERDGYTF	medium-sized	TRBJ1-2	TRBV10-3
CDSSTGGGYTF	.	TRBJ1-2	TRBV19
CASSVDAQAYYGYTF	.	TRBJ1-2	TRBV9
CASSEGEESYEQYF	.	TRBJ2-7	TRBV6-9
CASSQDGAGAVQYF	many	TRBJ2-7	TRBV3-1
CASRQGRKAFF	many	TRBJ1-1	TRBV12-3/TRBV12-4
CSAKTSGGNTGELFF	many	TRBJ2-2	TRBV20-1
CATSGGGRKTQYF	.	TRBJ2-5	TRBV24-1
CSAPSARGSSNEQFF	.	TRBJ2-1	TRBV20-1
CASRPGPGVTDTQYF	many	TRBJ2-3	TRBV7-3
CASSLVGVGPQHF	many	TRBJ1-5	TRBV7-2
CSASQPRVYYEQYF	medium-sized	TRBJ2-7	TRBV20-1
CASSLEGHPGNTIYF	medium-sized	TRBJ1-3	TRBV11-2
CASSYQDRGQIYGYTF	.	TRBJ1-2	TRBV6-2/TRBV6-3
CASTPGGAGTEAFF	medium-sized	TRBJ1-1	TRBV28
CASSDRLAGGPHEQFF	.	TRBJ2-1	TRBV5-1
CASSYYGVDTQYF	medium-sized	TRBJ2-3	TRBV6-2/TRBV6-3
CASSFGGEDTQYF	once	TRBJ2-3	TRBV5-1
CASSLTGTDNSPLHF	many	TRBJ1-6	TRBV7-9
CASSEGTPDQPQHF	medium-sized	TRBJ1-5	TRBV2
CASSPGLADTYEQYF	.	TRBJ2-7	TRBV4-3